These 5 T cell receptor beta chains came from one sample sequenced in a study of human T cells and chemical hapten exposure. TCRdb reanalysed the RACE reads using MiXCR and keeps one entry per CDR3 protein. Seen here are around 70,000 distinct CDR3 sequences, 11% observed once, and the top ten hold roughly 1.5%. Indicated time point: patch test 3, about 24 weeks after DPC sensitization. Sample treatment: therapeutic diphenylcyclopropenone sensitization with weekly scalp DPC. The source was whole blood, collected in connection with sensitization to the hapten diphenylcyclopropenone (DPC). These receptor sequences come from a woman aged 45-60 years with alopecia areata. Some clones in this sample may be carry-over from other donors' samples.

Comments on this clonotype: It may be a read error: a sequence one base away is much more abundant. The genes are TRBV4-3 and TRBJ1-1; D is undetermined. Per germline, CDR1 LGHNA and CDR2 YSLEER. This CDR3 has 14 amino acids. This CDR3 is CASSQEFAGTEAIF. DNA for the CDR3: TGCGCCAGCAGCCAAGAGTTTGCGGGAACTGAAGCTATCTTT.

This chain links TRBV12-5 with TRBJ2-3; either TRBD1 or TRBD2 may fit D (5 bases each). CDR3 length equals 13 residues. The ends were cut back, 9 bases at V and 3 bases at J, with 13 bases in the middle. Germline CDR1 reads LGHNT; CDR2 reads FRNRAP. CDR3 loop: CASTTGQTDTQYF. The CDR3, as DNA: TGTGCTAGCACAACGGGGCAAACAGATACGCAGTATTTT.

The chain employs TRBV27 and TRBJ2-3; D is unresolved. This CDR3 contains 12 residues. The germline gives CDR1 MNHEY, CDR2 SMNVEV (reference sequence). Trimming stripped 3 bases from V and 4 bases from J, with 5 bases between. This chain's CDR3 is CASSLSADTQYF. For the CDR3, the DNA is TGTGCCAGCAGTTTGAGTGCAGATACGCAGTATTTT.

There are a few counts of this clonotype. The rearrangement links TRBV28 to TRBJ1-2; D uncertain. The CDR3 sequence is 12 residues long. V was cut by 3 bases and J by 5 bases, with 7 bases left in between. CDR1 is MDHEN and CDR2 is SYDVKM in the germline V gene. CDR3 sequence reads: CASSLAKYGYTF. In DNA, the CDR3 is TGTGCCAGCAGTTTGGCAAAGTATGGCTACACCTTC.

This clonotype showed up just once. CDR3 residues: CASSPTTGSGYTF. CDR3 DNA: TGTGCCAGCAGCCCCACGACCGGTAGTGGCTACACCTTC. This chain links TRBV3-1 with TRBJ1-2; D is undetermined. The CDR3 is 13 residues long. Trimming took off 4 bases at V and 7 bases at J, with 13 bases between the two ends. The germline gives CDR1 LGHDT, CDR2 YNNKEL (reference sequence).